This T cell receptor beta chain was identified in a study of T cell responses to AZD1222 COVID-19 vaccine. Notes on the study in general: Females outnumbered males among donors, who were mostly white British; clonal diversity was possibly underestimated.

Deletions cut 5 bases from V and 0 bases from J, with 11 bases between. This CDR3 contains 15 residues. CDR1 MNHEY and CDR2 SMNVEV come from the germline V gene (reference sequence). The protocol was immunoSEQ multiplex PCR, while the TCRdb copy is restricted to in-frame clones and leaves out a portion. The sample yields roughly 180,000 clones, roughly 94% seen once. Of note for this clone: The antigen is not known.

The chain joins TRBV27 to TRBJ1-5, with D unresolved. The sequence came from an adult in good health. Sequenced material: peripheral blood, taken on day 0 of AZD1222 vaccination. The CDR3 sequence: CASSRDLRSNQPQHF. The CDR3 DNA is TGTGCCAGCAGTCGCGACCTACGTAGCAATCAGCCCCAGCATTTT.